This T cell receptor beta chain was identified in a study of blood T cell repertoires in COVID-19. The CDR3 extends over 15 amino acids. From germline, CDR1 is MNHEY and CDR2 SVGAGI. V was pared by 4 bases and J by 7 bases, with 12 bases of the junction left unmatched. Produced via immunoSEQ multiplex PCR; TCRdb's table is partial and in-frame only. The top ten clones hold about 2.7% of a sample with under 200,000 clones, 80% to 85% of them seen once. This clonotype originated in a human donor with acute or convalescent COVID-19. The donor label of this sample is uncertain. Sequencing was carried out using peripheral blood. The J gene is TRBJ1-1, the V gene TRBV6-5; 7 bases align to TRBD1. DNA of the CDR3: TGTGCCAGCAGTTCCCCCTCGGGACAGAAATTTGAAGCTTTCTTT. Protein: CASSSPSGQKFEAFF.